The 11 T cell receptor beta chains in this list originate from one sample, sequenced in a study of response to subunit inactivated influenza vaccine. TCRdb fed the RT-PCR reads into MiXCR, producing one record per CDR3 protein. The sample lists just under 550,000 distinct CDR3 sequences, approximately 24% occurring once. This same sample was also taken into another study, of T cells expressing NK-cell markers. As that report states: TCR beta cDNA was made by 5'RACE template switching with UMIs.

The sample in question was CD4+ T cells sorted from PBMCs, obtained approximately 13 days after vaccination. These receptors originate from a man in his fifties or sixties who received an inactivated influenza vaccine.

This chain joins TRBV7-2 and TRBJ2-7; D might be TRBD2 (6 bases). V lost 3 bases to trimming and J lost 7 bases, with 13 bases between them. CDR1 SGHTA and CDR2 FQGNSA come from the germline V gene. This CDR3 is built from 13 residues. The CDR3 reads CASSFERAREQYF. CDR3 DNA: TGTGCCAGCAGCTTCGAGCGGGCACGGGAGCAGTACTTC.

There are a few counts of this clonotype. The V and J genes are TRBV6-5 and TRBJ1-4; D uncertain. Germline V gene lookup returns CDR1 MNHEY and CDR2 SVGAGI. The germline V and J ends were trimmed by 3 bases and 2 bases, with 7 bases remaining between them. CDR3 length: 14 residues. CDR3 nucleotide sequence: TGTGCCAGCAGTTATTCTCCGACTAATGAAAAACTGTTTTTT. This sequence encodes CASSYSPTNEKLFF.

This clonotype was detected a few times. The rearrangement links TRBV27 to TRBJ1-2, with 9 bases identical to TRBD1. The V gene end was trimmed by 8 bases and the J gene end by 8 bases; junction bases not matched to a gene: 9. The CDR3 runs 13 residues. CDR1 and CDR2 (germline): MNHEY, SMNVEV (reference sequence). For the CDR3, the DNA is TGTGCCAGCCGGGTGGGACAGGGATCCGGCTACACCTTC. Protein sequence: CASRVGQGSGYTF.

This clonotype showed up just a few times. This sequence joins TRBV3-1 and TRBJ2-1; 7 bases are a match to TRBD1. There are 14 residues in the CDR3. V shed 6 bases, J shed 3 bases, and the junction held 5 bases outside the gene matches. The V gene's germline CDR1 is LGHDT and CDR2 YNNKEL (reference sequence). The CDR3 DNA reads as TGTGCCAGCAGGGCACGGGACAGCTACAATGAGCAGTTCTTC. This translates into CASRARDSYNEQFF.

This clonotype has only a few counts. This chain uses TRBV24-1 with TRBJ2-5, with D unresolved. V was pared by 0 bases and J by 5 bases, with 6 bases between. The CDR3 length is 13 residues. The germline gives CDR1 KGHDR, CDR2 SFDVKD. The CDR3: CATSDLARETQYF. CDR3 sequence (DNA): TGTGCCACCAGTGATTTGGCCCGGGAGACCCAGTACTTC.

The sample holds a few counts of this clonotype. This rearrangement joins TRBV12-3 or TRBV12-4 to TRBJ1-1, with D perhaps TRBD1 (5 bases). The CDR3 is 14 residues long. Trimming stripped 4 bases from V and 1 base from J, with 10 bases between. The DNA for the CDR3 is TGTGCCAGCAGTTGGGGGACCGCGAACACTGAAGCTTTCTTT. As protein: CASSWGTANTEAFF.

This clonotype has just a few counts. The J gene is TRBJ2-1, the V gene TRBV12-3 or TRBV12-4, with D maybe TRBD2 (5 bases). The CDR3 sequence is 15 residues long. Trimming shortened V by 1 base and J by 0 bases, and 7 bases separated the two germline ends. CDR3 sequence reads: CASSLGESSYNEQFF. The CDR3 DNA reads as TGTGCCAGCAGTTTAGGGGAGAGCTCCTACAATGAGCAGTTCTTC.

Only a few counts were recorded for this clonotype. The chain uses TRBV18 and TRBJ2-7; 13 nucleotides agree with TRBD2. Germline V gene data show CDR1 as KGHSH and CDR2 as LQKENI. The CDR3 consists of 16 residues. Trimming at V came to 6 bases and at J to 3 bases, leaving 8 bases not matched to a gene. CDR3 DNA sequence: TGTGCCAGCTCCCCGCCAGGACTAGCGGGAGACTACGAGCAGTACTTC. Its translation: CASSPPGLAGDYEQYF. Drawing the rest from reference TRBV18 and TRBJ2-7, the complete variable domain is NAGVMQNPRHLVRRRGQEARLRCSPMKGHSHVYWYRQLPEEGLKFMVYLQKENIIDESGMPKERFSAEFPKEGPSILRIQQVVRGDSAAYFCASSPPGLAGDYEQYFGPGTRLTVT.

This clonotype has ten or more counts. This rearrangement joins TRBV10-2 to TRBJ1-6; 7 nucleotides match TRBD1. Trimming took 3 bases from V and 10 from J; bases not matched to a gene: 9. Germline CDR1 and CDR2: WSHSY and SAAADI. There are 15 residues in the CDR3. CDR3 nucleotide sequence: TGCGCCAGCAGTGAAAAGAGACAGGGAAGATCACCCCTCCACTTT. Amino acid sequence: CASSEKRQGRSPLHF.

The CDR3 loop is CASSLILAAIPMVSYNEQFF. CDR3 coding DNA: TGTGCCAGCAGTCTGATACTAGCGGCGATCCCGATGGTTTCCTACAATGAGCAGTTCTTC. The chain has TRBV6-2 or TRBV6-3 and TRBJ2-1; 8 bases map to TRBD2. Germline V lookup: CDR1 MNHEY, CDR2 SVGEGT. There are 20 residues in the CDR3. V dropped 5 bases and J dropped 1; count of bases not matched to a gene: 19.

This clonotype has only a few counts. The gene calls are TRBV30 and TRBJ2-7; no reliable D call. Per the germline V gene, CDR1 is GTSNPN and CDR2 is SVGIG (reference sequence). This CDR3 is built from 13 residues. V was shortened by 4 bases and J by 4 bases, with 14 bases between the two germline ends. CDR3 bases: TGTGCCTGGAAGAAACTCAATGTATACGAGCAGTACTTC. Translated, it gives CAWKKLNVYEQYF.